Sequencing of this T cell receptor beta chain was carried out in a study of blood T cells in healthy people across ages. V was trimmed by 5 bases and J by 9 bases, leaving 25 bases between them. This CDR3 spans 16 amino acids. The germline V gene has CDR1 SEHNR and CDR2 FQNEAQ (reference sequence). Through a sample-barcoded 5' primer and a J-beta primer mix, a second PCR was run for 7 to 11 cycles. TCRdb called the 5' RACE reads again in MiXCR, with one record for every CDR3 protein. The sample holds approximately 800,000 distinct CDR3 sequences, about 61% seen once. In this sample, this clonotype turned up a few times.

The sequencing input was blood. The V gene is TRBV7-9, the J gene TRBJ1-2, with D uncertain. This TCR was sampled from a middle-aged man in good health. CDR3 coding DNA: TGTGCCAGCAGCGCGCAGGACGGGAACGCGCCGGGAAGCTACACCTTC. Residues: CASSAQDGNAPGSYTF.